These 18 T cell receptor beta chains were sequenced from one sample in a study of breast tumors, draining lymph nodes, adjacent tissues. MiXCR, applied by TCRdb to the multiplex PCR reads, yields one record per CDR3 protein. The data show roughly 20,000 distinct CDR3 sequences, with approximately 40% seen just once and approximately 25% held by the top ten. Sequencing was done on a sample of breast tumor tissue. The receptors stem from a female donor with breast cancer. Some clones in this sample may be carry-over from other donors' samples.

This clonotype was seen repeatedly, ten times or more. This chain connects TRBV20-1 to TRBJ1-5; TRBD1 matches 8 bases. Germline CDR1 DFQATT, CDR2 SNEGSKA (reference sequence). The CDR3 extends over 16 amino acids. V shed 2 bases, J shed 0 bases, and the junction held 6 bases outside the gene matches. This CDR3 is CSARKDRVHSNQPQHF. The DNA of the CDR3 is TGCAGTGCTAGAAAGGACAGGGTTCATAGCAATCAGCCCCAGCATTTT.

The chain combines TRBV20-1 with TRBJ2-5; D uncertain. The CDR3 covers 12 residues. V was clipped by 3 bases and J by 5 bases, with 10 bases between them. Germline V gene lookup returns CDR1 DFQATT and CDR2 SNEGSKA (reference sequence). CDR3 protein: CSARLHGETQYF. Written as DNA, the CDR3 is TGCAGTGCTAGGCTTCATGGGGAGACCCAGTACTTC.

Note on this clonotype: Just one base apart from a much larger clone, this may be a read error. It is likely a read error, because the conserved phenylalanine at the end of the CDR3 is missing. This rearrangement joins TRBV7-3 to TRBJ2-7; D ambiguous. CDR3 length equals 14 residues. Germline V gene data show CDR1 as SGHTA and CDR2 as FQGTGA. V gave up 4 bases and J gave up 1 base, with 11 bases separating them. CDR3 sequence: CASSSNSFSYEQYL. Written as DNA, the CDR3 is TGTGCCAGCAGCTCCAATAGCTTTTCCTACGAGCAGTACCTC.

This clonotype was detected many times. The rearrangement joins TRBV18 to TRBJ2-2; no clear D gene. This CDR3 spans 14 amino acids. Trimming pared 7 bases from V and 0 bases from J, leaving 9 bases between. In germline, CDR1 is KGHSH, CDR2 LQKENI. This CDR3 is CASFEAANTGELFF. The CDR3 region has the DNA TGTGCCAGCTTTGAGGCGGCGAACACCGGGGAGCTGTTTTTT.

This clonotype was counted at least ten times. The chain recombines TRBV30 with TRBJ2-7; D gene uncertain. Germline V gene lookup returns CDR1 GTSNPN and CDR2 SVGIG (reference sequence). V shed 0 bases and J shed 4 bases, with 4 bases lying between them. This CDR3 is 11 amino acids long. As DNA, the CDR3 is TGTGCCTGGAGTGTAGCTTACGAGCAGTACTTC. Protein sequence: CAWSVAYEQYF.

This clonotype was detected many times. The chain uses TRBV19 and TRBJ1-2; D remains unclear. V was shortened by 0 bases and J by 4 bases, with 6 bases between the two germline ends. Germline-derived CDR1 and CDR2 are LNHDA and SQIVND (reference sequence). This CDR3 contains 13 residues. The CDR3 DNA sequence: TGTGCCAGTAGTATAGACGTGCTCTATGGCTACACCTTC. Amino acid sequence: CASSIDVLYGYTF.

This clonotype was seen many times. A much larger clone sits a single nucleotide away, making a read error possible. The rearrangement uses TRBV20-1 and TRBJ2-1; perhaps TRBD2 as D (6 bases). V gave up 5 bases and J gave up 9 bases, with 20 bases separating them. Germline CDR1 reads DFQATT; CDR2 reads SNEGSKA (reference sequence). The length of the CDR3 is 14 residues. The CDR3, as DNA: TGCAGTGCTCAGGGAGGTGGGAGAAGGACTGAGCAGTTCTTC. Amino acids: CSAQGGGRRTEQFF.

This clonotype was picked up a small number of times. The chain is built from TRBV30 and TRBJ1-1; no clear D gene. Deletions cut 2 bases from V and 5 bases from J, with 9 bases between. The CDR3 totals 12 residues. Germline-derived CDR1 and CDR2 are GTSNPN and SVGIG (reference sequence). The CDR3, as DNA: TGTGCCTGGAGTCAGAAGAAAACTGAAGCTTTCTTT. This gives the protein CAWSQKKTEAFF.

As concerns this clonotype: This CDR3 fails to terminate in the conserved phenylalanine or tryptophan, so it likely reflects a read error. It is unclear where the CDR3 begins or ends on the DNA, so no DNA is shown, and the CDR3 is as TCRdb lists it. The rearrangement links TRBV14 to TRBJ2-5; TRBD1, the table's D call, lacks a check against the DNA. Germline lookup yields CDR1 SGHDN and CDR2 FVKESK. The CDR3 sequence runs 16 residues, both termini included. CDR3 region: CASSRGQGWRGYTFGS.

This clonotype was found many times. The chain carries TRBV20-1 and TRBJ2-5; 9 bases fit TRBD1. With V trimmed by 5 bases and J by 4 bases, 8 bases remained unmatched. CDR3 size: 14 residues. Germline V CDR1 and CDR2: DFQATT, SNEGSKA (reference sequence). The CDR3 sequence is CSAPPGTGPETQYF. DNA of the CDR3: TGCAGTGCTCCCCCAGGGACAGGGCCAGAGACCCAGTACTTC.

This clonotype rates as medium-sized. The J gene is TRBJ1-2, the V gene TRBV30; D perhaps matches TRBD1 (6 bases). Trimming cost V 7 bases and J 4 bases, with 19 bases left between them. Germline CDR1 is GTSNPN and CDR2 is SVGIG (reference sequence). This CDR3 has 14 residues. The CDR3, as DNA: TGTGCCTACCACAGGGAAAGAATTCTCTATGGCTACACCTTC. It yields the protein CAYHRERILYGYTF. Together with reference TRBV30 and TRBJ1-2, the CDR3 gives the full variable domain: SQTIHQWPATLVQPVGSPLSLECTVEGTSNPNLYWYRQAAGRGLQLLFYSVGIGQISSEVPQNLSASRPQDRQFILSSKKLLLSDSGFYLCAYHRERILYGYTFGSGTRLTVV.

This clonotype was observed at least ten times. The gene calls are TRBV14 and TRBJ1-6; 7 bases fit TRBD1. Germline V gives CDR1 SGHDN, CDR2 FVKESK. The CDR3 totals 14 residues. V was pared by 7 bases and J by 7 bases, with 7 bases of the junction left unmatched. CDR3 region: CASKPTGFNSPLHF. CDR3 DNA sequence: TGTGCCAGCAAACCGACAGGGTTCAATTCACCCCTCCACTTT. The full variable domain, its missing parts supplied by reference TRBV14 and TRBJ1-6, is EAGVTQFPSHSVIEKGQTVTLRCDPISGHDNLYWYRRVMGKEIKFLLHFVKESKQDESGMPNNRFLAERTGGTYSTLKVQPAELEDSGVYFCASKPTGFNSPLHFGNGTRLTVT.

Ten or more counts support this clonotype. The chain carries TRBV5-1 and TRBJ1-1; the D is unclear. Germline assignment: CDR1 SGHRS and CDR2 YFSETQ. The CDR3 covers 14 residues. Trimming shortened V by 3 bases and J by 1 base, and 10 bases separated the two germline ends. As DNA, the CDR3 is TGCGCCAGCAGCTATGTCGACGGGAACACTGAAGCTTTCTTT. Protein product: CASSYVDGNTEAFF. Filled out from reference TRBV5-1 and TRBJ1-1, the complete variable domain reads KAGVTQTPRYLIKTRGQQVTLSCSPISGHRSVSWYQQTPGQGLQFLFEYFSETQRNKGNFPGRFSGRQFSNSRSEMNVSTLELGDSALYLCASSYVDGNTEAFFGQGTRLTVV.

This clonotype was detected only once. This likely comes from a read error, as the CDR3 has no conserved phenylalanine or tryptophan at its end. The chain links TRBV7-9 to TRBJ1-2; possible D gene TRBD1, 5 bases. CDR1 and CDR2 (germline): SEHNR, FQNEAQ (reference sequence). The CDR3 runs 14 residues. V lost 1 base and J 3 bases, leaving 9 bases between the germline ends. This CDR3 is CASSLGGIDYGYTL. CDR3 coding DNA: TGTGCCAGCAGCTTAGGGGGGATTGACTATGGCTACACCCTC.

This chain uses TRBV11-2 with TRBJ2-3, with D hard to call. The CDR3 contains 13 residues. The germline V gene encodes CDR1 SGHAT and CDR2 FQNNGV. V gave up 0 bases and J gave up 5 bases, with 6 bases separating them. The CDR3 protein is CASSLDPLDTQYF. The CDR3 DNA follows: TGTGCCAGCAGCTTAGACCCTTTAGATACGCAGTATTTT.

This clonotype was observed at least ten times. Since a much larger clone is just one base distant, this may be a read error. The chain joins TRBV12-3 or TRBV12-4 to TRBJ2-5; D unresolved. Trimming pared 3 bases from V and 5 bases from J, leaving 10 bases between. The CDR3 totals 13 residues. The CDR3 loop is CASSFSGVETQYF. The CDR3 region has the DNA TGTGCCAGCAGTTTCAGTGGGGTGGAGACCCAGTACTTC.

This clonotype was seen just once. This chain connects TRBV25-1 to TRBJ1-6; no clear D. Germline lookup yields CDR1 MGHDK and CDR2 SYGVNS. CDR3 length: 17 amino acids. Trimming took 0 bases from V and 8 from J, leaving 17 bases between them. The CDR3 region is CASSEYKVRSSYSPLHF. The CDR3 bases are TGTGCCAGCAGTGAATATAAGGTTAGGTCAAGTTATTCACCCCTCCACTTT.

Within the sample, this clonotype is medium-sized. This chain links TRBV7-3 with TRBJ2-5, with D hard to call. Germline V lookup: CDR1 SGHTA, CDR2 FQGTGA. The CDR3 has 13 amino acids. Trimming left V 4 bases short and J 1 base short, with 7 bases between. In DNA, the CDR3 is TGTGCCAGCAGCTCCCAGAGCCAAGAGACCCAGTACTTC. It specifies CASSSQSQETQYF.